The rows below give T cell receptor beta chains drawn from one sample of a study of cytomegalovirus exposure and HLA in healthy donors. The data were produced by immunoSEQ multiplex PCR, yet TCRdb's version contains in-frame clones alone and is incomplete. The sample has 70,000 to 95,000 clones, 62% seen once. The sequenced sample was PBMCs. All receptors derive from a young woman in good health and CMV-seropositive. Each CDR3 is given with its conserved first and last residue. Each record gives: clone size, V gene, J gene, D gene, CDR3 DNA, CDR3 protein. D genes are given only for firm matches. Not every row has a clone size; where given, it reads once, few, many or a size class.

clone_size: once; v_call: TRBV4-1; j_call: TRBJ1-1; d_call: TRBD1; cdr3_nt: TGCGCCAGCAGCTATAAAATCATAGGGGGCAGGGATAACACTGAAGCTTTCTTT; cdr3_aa: CASSYKIIGGRDNTEAFF
clone_size: NA; v_call: TRBV14; j_call: TRBJ2-7; d_call: TRBD2; cdr3_nt: TGTGCCAGCAGCGCCCCTGGACTGTCCGGGGGGTACGAGCAGTACTTC; cdr3_aa: CASSAPGLSGGYEQYF
clone_size: NA; v_call: TRBV11-3; j_call: TRBJ2-1; d_call: NA; cdr3_nt: TGTGCCAGCAGCTTAGGAGGCGGGGAATCCTACAATGAGCAGTTCTTC; cdr3_aa: CASSLGGGESYNEQFF
clone_size: NA; v_call: TRBV6-6; j_call: TRBJ2-3; d_call: TRBD2; cdr3_nt: TGTGCCAGCAGGGGACTACTACAGGCAGATACGCAGTATTTT; cdr3_aa: CASRGLLQADTQYF
clone_size: NA; v_call: TRBV7-2; j_call: TRBJ2-1; d_call: TRBD2; cdr3_nt: TGTGCCAGCAGCCCCGGGTTAGCGGGGGACAATGAGCAGTTCTTC; cdr3_aa: CASSPGLAGDNEQFF
clone_size: NA; v_call: TRBV27; j_call: TRBJ1-1; d_call: NA; cdr3_nt: TGTGCCAGCAGTTTTTTGGCTAAGGGGAACACTGAAGCTTTTTTT; cdr3_aa: CASSFLAKGNTEAFF
clone_size: NA; v_call: TRBV10-3; j_call: TRBJ2-3; d_call: TRBD2; cdr3_nt: TGTGCCATCAGCCCACCGACCGGGACTAGAAGCACAGATACGCAGTATTTT; cdr3_aa: CAISPPTGTRSTDTQYF
clone_size: NA; v_call: TRBV19; j_call: TRBJ2-1; d_call: TRBD2; cdr3_nt: TGTGCCAGTAGTAACGGCGAGCGGGGGCCCCCTGGGCATGAGCAGTTCTTC; cdr3_aa: CASSNGERGPPGHEQFF
clone_size: NA; v_call: TRBV2; j_call: TRBJ1-1; d_call: NA; cdr3_nt: TGTGCCAGCAGTAGTCAGGGGAAGAACACTGAAGCTTTCTTT; cdr3_aa: CASSSQGKNTEAFF
clone_size: NA; v_call: TRBV7-2; j_call: TRBJ2-2; d_call: TRBD1; cdr3_nt: TGTGCCAGCAGTTTTCGCCCAGGGGGCACCGGGGAGCTGTTTTTT; cdr3_aa: CASSFRPGGTGELFF
clone_size: NA; v_call: TRBV11-3; j_call: TRBJ2-7; d_call: NA; cdr3_nt: TGTGCCAGCAGCTTAGTTGGTAGAACGCAGTACTTC; cdr3_aa: CASSLVGRTQYF
clone_size: NA; v_call: TRBV7-8; j_call: TRBJ2-1; d_call: NA; cdr3_nt: TGTGCCAGCAGCAACCGGGACTACAATGAGCAGTTCTTC; cdr3_aa: CASSNRDYNEQFF
clone_size: few; v_call: TRBV15; j_call: TRBJ2-1; d_call: NA; cdr3_nt: TGTGCCACCAGCAGCGTGGTGAGCTCCTACAATGAGCAGTTCTTC; cdr3_aa: CATSSVVSSYNEQFF
clone_size: NA; v_call: TRBV9; j_call: TRBJ1-1; d_call: NA; cdr3_nt: TGTGCCAGCAGCCCCCGCCCCGAGGACACTGAAGCCTTCTTT; cdr3_aa: CASSPRPEDTEAFF